These 24 T cell receptor beta chains came from one sample sequenced in a study of OX40 agonist ivuxolimab in advanced cancers. Produced via immunoSEQ multiplex PCR; TCRdb's table is partial and in-frame only. The repertoire holds 60,000 to 80,000 clones, with about 81% as singletons. The specimen comprised CD4+ or CD8+ T cells sorted from blood, sampled in a trial of the OX40 agonist ivuxolimab. The source is an adult with an advanced solid tumor such as melanoma, head and neck, liver or kidney cancer.

The V gene is TRBV7-9, the J gene TRBJ2-1, with D perhaps matching TRBD2 (6 bases). Deletions cut 3 bases from V and 7 bases from J, with 16 bases between. Germline lookup yields CDR1 SEHNR and CDR2 FQNEAQ (reference sequence). The CDR3 extends over 15 amino acids. The CDR3 region is CASSLAGRRGNEQFF. The CDR3 DNA reads as TGTGCCAGCAGCTTGGCGGGGAGGAGGGGTAATGAGCAGTTCTTC.

This rearrangement joins TRBV9 to TRBJ2-3; TRBD2 matches at 11 bases. Trimming took 3 bases from V and 3 from J; bases not matched to a gene: 0. The germline CDR1 and CDR2 sequences are SGDLS and YYNGEE. CDR3 length: 14 residues. CDR3: CASSASGRTDTQYF. The DNA of the CDR3 is TGTGCCAGCAGCGCTAGCGGGAGGACAGATACGCAGTATTTT.

The V gene is TRBV18, the J gene TRBJ2-7; D gene ambiguous. This CDR3 comprises 13 residues. Germline V gene data show CDR1 as KGHSH and CDR2 as LQKENI. V was pared by 0 bases and J by 2 bases, with 5 bases between. The CDR3 protein is CASSPPVAYEQYF. The CDR3 nucleotides are TGTGCCAGCTCACCACCGGTGGCCTACGAGCAGTACTTC.

The chain carries TRBV7-9 and TRBJ2-1; 8 bases fit TRBD2. With V trimmed by 7 bases and J by 0 bases, 5 bases remained unmatched. CDR3 length: 15 amino acids. Germline assignment: CDR1 SEHNR and CDR2 FQNEAQ (reference sequence). The CDR3 reads CASILSGSSYNEQFF. CDR3 nucleotides: TGTGCCAGCATCCTGAGCGGGAGCTCCTACAATGAGCAGTTCTTC.

This rearrangement joins TRBV2 to TRBJ2-3; 9 nucleotides match TRBD1. Looked up from germline, CDR1 is SNHLY and CDR2 is FYNNEI. The CDR3 covers 15 residues. The trim removed 5 bases at V and 1 base at J, leaving 4 bases unmatched. The CDR3, as DNA: TGTGCCAGCAGTCCGACAGGGGGAGGCACAGATACGCAGTATTTT. Amino acid sequence: CASSPTGGGTDTQYF.

V and J are TRBV11-2 and TRBJ2-2; D may match TRBD1 or TRBD2 (5 bases each). Germline V gene data show CDR1 as SGHAT and CDR2 as FQNNGV. This CDR3 spans 15 amino acids. V shed 3 bases and J shed 2 bases, with 10 bases lying between them. CDR3 sequence: CASSFLGANTGELFF. CDR3 in DNA: TGTGCCAGCAGCTTCCTCGGGGCTAACACCGGGGAGCTGTTTTTT.

V usage is TRBV9 and J usage is TRBJ2-1, with TRBD2 identical over 11 bases. Germline CDR1 is SGDLS and CDR2 is YYNGEE. The CDR3 is 15 amino acids. V lost 0 bases and J lost 7; bases outside the gene matches: 3. In DNA, the CDR3 is TGTGCCAGCAGCGTAGTAGCGGGAGGGGGAAATGAGCAGTTCTTC. The encoded protein is CASSVVAGGGNEQFF.

This clone has just a few counts. The J gene is TRBJ1-2, the V gene TRBV19, with a tentative D call TRBD1 (5 bases). CDR1 and CDR2 from the germline V gene are LNHDA and SQIVND (reference sequence). Trimming removed 6 bases at V and 5 bases at J, with 13 bases between. This CDR3 contains 13 residues. The CDR3 is CASRGTEDYGYTF. The CDR3 DNA reads TGTGCCAGTAGGGGGACTGAAGATTATGGCTACACCTTC.

The chain combines TRBV4-1 with TRBJ2-7; 8 bases fit TRBD1. The V and J ends lost 3 bases and 3 bases, in that order; junction bases with no gene match: 7. The germline V gene encodes CDR1 MGHRA and CDR2 YSYEKL. The CDR3 is made up of 15 amino acids. The chain's CDR3 is CASSQIRGQGYEQYF. Here the CDR3 DNA reads TGCGCCAGCAGCCAGATCCGCGGACAGGGCTACGAGCAGTACTTC.

The genes are TRBV27 and TRBJ1-6, with 8 bases matching TRBD1. The V segment lost 5 bases and the J segment 11 bases; nucleotides outside the gene matches: 14. CDR3 size: 16 residues. Germline-derived CDR1 and CDR2 are MNHEY and SMNVEV (reference sequence). CDR3 in DNA: TGTGCCAGCAGTCCAGCTCAGGGGGCGAGCCGGGCACCCCTCCACTTT. Its translation is CASSPAQGASRAPLHF.

CDR3 DNA: TGTGCCAGCAGCCCCCCCTCGAGGCCCACCAACACTGAAGCTTTCTTT. Residues: CASSPPSRPTNTEAFF. The chain links TRBV21-1 to TRBJ1-1. TRBV21-1 is flagged as a pseudogene. The CDR3 has 16 amino acids.

V and J are TRBV10-3 and TRBJ2-2, with 9 bases lining up with TRBD1. The CDR3 extends over 16 amino acids. Germline CDR1 ENHRY, CDR2 SYGVKD. J gave up 4 bases and V 5 bases, and 8 bases lay outside the gene matches. The CDR3 spells CAISTGQGVGTGELFF. For the CDR3, the DNA is TGTGCCATCAGTACGGGACAGGGCGTGGGCACCGGGGAGCTGTTTTTT.

This sequence joins TRBV29-1 and TRBJ2-1; 8 nucleotides align to TRBD2. The CDR3 is 12 amino acids. CDR1 SQVTM and CDR2 ANQGSEA come from the germline V gene. V lost 6 bases, J lost 6 bases, and 4 bases stayed unmatched. The CDR3 region is CSVRRGGNEQFF. The CDR3 DNA reads TGCAGCGTCCGTCGGGGGGGCAATGAGCAGTTCTTC.

The gene calls are TRBV19 and TRBJ2-1; 7 bases agree with TRBD2. J lost 5 bases, V lost 5 bases, and 12 bases had no gene match. Per germline, CDR1 LNHDA and CDR2 SQIVND (reference sequence). This CDR3 has 16 residues. CDR3 amino acids: CASSGFAGVIHNEQFF. The CDR3 nucleotides read TGTGCCAGTAGTGGGTTTGCGGGAGTGATCCACAATGAGCAGTTCTTC.

The chain employs TRBV5-1 and TRBJ2-1; perhaps TRBD1 as D (6 bases). CDR1 and CDR2 (germline): SGHRS, YFSETQ. Deletions cut 7 bases from V and 1 base from J, with 12 bases between. The CDR3 spans 14 residues. This CDR3 reads CASQDSPSYNEQFF. The DNA of the CDR3 is TGCGCCAGCCAGGACAGTCCTTCCTACAATGAGCAGTTCTTC.

This clone is a singleton in its sample. The gene calls are TRBV19 and TRBJ2-1; 8 positions match TRBD2. Trimming removed 0 bases from V and 8 bases from J; junction bases left unmatched: 9. CDR1 is LNHDA, CDR2 SQIVND, per germline (reference sequence). CDR3 length: 16 residues. Here the CDR3 DNA reads TGTGCCAGTAGTATAGAGACTAGCGTGGTTGGTTATGAGCAGTTCTTC. It codes for CASSIETSVVGYEQFF. Combining the CDR3 with reference TRBV19 and TRBJ2-1 gives the whole variable domain DGGITQSPKYLFRKEGQNVTLSCEQNLNHDAMYWYRQDPGQGLRLIYYSQIVNDFQKGDIAEGYSVSREKKESFPLTVTSAQKNPTAFYLCASSIETSVVGYEQFFGPGTRLTVL.

The genes are TRBV9 and TRBJ1-1; D remains unclear. Germline V gene data show CDR1 as SGDLS and CDR2 as YYNGEE. There are 13 residues in the CDR3. Trimming took 2 bases from V and 5 from J, leaving 10 bases between them. The CDR3: CASSVELETEAFF. The CDR3 DNA reads as TGTGCCAGCAGCGTCGAGTTGGAGACTGAAGCTTTCTTT.

This clone appeared once. The chain combines TRBV6-6 with TRBJ1-2, with 7 bases aligning to TRBD1. The CDR3 spans 13 residues. V shed 5 bases and J 8 bases; nucleotides not matched to a gene: 8. Per the germline V gene, CDR1 is MNHNY and CDR2 is SVGAGI (reference sequence). CDR3 amino acids: CASSLDRVGGYTF. The CDR3 nucleotides read TGTGCCAGCAGTCTCGACAGGGTTGGGGGCTACACCTTC.

A single count supports this clone. J is TRBJ2-2 and V is TRBV5-4; D assignment may be TRBD1 or TRBD2 (5 bases each). The V gene lost 0 bases and the J gene lost 3 bases, with 9 bases spanning the gap. Germline CDR1 SGHNT, CDR2 YYREEE (reference sequence). The CDR3 consists of 15 residues. The CDR3 loop reads CASSLGGADTGELFF. The DNA of the CDR3 is TGTGCCAGCAGCTTGGGAGGGGCGGACACCGGGGAGCTGTTTTTT.

The chain employs TRBV7-6 and TRBJ2-1, with a weak D call TRBD1 (5 bases). Looked up from germline, CDR1 is SGHVS and CDR2 is FNYEAQ. The CDR3 has 14 amino acids. The V end was cut by 1 base, the J end by 7 bases, with 11 bases between. CDR3 sequence (DNA): TGTGCCAGCAGCTTAGGGGGCAGTGGGAATGAGCAGTTCTTC. This sequence encodes CASSLGGSGNEQFF.

This clone occurred once. This chain uses TRBV18 with TRBJ2-7; D uncertain. Per the germline V gene, CDR1 is KGHSH and CDR2 is LQKENI. Between the trimmed V and J ends, which lost 0 bases and 6 bases, there was a span of 12 bases. CDR3 length: 14 amino acids. CDR3 amino acids: CASSPPRTRGEQYF. The CDR3, as DNA: TGTGCCAGCTCACCACCAAGAACGCGAGGCGAGCAGTACTTC.

The chain is built from TRBV11-3 and TRBJ2-1; 8 bases are shared with TRBD2. Germline lookup yields CDR1 SGHNT and CDR2 YENEEA. The CDR3 contains 17 residues. The V gene end was trimmed by 4 bases and the J gene end by 3 bases; junction bases not matched to a gene: 11. CDR3 coding DNA: TGTGCCAGCAGCTCCCTCTTTGCTCGGGGGGGCTACAATGAGCAGTTCTTC. This codes for CASSSLFARGGYNEQFF.

This sequence joins TRBV11-3 and TRBJ2-5; 9 bases are a match to TRBD2. V lost 5 bases, J lost 2 bases, and 9 bases stayed unmatched. Germline CDR1 SGHNT, CDR2 YENEEA. The CDR3 runs to 16 residues. Here the CDR3 DNA reads TGTGCCAGCAGCCCCGGACTAGCGAATTCTCAAGAGACCCAGTACTTC. Protein sequence: CASSPGLANSQETQYF.

The gene calls are TRBV7-9 and TRBJ2-3; 11 bases map to TRBD1. The CDR3 spans 17 residues. Per germline, CDR1 SEHNR and CDR2 FQNEAQ (reference sequence). The junction had 6 bases not matched to a gene; V was cut back by 1 base and J by 3 bases. In nucleotides, the CDR3 is TGTGCCAGCAGCTTAGTAGGGACAGGGGGGTTTACAGATACGCAGTATTTT. This translates into CASSLVGTGGFTDTQYF.